The table lists the clone carrying this T cell receptor beta chain with a few counts. Its antigen is unknown. This sample is drawn from a study of blood T cells in healthy people across ages. Between the trimmed V and J ends, which lost 7 bases and 0 bases, there was a span of 21 bases. Germline V gene data show CDR1 as MDHEN and CDR2 as SYDVKM. The CDR3 loop spans 17 amino acids. Study findings and constraints: The lack of PBMC sorting stopped any conclusive naive versus antigen-experienced comparison.

A sample-barcoded 5' primer and a J-beta primer mix were used in a second PCR of roughly 6 to 12 cycles. A minimum of 3 million CDR3-containing paired-end reads was obtained for each sample. Using its own MiXCR run on the 5' RACE reads, TCRdb lists one record per CDR3 protein. The profile covers more than 700,000 distinct CDR3 sequences, with about half appearing a single time and approximately 18% taken by the ten largest. This TCR derives from a man of 80 years or more in good health. Sequenced: blood. The chain has TRBV28 and TRBJ1-2; D not certain. The CDR3 region has the DNA TGTGCCAGCACTTTGGGGTGGGCGGAGTACTCTAACTATGGCTACACCTTC. It yields the protein CASTLGWAEYSNYGYTF.